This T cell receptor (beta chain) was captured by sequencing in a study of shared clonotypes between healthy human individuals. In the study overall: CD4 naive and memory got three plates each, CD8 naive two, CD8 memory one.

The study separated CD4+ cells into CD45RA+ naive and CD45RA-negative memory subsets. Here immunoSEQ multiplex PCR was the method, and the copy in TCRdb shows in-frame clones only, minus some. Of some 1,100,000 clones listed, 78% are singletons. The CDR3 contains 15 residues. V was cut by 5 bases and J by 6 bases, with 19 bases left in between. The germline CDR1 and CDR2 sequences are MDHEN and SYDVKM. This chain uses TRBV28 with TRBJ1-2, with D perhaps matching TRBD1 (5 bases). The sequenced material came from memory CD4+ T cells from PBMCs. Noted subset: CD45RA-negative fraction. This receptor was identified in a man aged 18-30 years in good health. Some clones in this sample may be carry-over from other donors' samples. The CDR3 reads CASSPVGGRSHGYTF. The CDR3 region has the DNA TGTGCCAGCAGTCCGGTTGGGGGGAGATCTCATGGCTACACCTTC.